This T cell receptor (beta chain) was documented in a study of regulatory T cells in long-lasting Graves disease. Points from the study as a whole: Persistent disease preferred TRBV28, TRBJ1-2 and TRBJ2-5; new disease, TRBV20-1 and TRBJ2-1.

Assembly of TCR beta libraries relied on iRepertoire HTBI primers together with Arm-PCR of CDR3 regions. MiXCR, applied by TCRdb to the multiplex PCR reads, yields one record per CDR3 protein. The sample yields roughly 610,000 distinct CDR3 sequences, 15% to 20% seen once. Regarding time point: newly diagnosed GD, antithyroid drugs for less than 3 months. RNA from PBMCs was the source of the TCR library. Regarding this clonotype: No antigen is known for it.

This CDR3 region has 16 residues. Germline values: CDR1 DFQATT, CDR2 SNEGSKA (reference sequence). The J segment lost 4 bases and the V segment lost 2 bases, leaving 10 bases of the junction unmatched. These same data were also listed under a study on T cells in Graves' hyperthyroidism and ophthalmopathy. From that study: Patients were aged 18 to 65, had disease duration under 2 months, and had newly diagnosed hyperthyroidism.

The chain recombines TRBV20-1 with TRBJ2-7; 11 bases fit TRBD2. The material sequenced was peripheral blood mononuclear cells (PBMCs), taken at new diagnosis, from a patient treated with antithyroid drugs. This clonotype was sampled from a woman in her 30s with Graves disease. The chain's CDR3 is CSARLAGGFKGYEQYF. CDR3 nucleotide sequence: TGCAGTGCTAGACTAGCGGGAGGTTTTAAGGGATACGAGCAGTACTTC.